The present T cell receptor beta chain was sequenced within a study of PD-1 blockade in classical Hodgkin lymphoma. Whole-study results and caveats: Relapsed/refractory patients reportedly had the lowest baseline TCR diversity, below newly diagnosed patients, who were below healthy donors. Nothing has yet pinned down what causes the repertoire differences, possibly disease activity or prior therapy.

In the case of this clone: Its antigen is undetermined.

The V end lost 0 bases, the J end lost 6 bases, and 9 bases lay between the germline ends. The length of the CDR3 is 13 residues. Germline V gives CDR1 SGHRS, CDR2 YFSETQ. TCRdb's copy holds only in-frame clones and misses some; the assay was immunoSEQ multiplex PCR. Of roughly 34,000 clones in the sample, under 95% were seen once. The time point: newly diagnosed, previously untreated cHL patient sample. Acting as the comparison were PBMCs from newly diagnosed, untreated classical Hodgkin lymphoma. This clonotype was sampled from a human donor with classical Hodgkin lymphoma. The sequenced sample was peripheral blood mononuclear cells (PBMCs). V gene TRBV5-1 combines with J gene TRBJ1-2; D gene uncertain. The CDR3: CASSLGQWDGYTF. The CDR3 DNA reads TGCGCCAGCAGCTTGGGGCAGTGGGATGGCTACACCTTC.